The next 11 T cell receptor beta chains were all read from a single sample in a study of cytomegalovirus exposure and HLA in healthy donors. PCR was performed using 60 Vbeta and 13 Jbeta primers. TCRdb's table, derived via immunoSEQ multiplex PCR, lists solely in-frame clones and lacks some. The sample includes 60,000 to 75,000 clones, approximately 71% of them seen just once. Material for sequencing was PBMCs. The receptors were gathered from a man in his fifties or sixties in good health and CMV-seronegative.

This chain connects TRBV7-8 to TRBJ1-6, with D unresolved. Looked up from germline, CDR1 is SGHVS and CDR2 is FQNEAQ. V lost 1 base to trimming and J lost 7 bases, with 8 bases between them. The CDR3 is 14 amino acids. This CDR3 is CASSLGRGNSPLHF. The CDR3 DNA reads as TGTGCCAGCAGCTTAGGTCGGGGAAATTCACCCCTCCACTTT.

V gene TRBV25-1 combines with J gene TRBJ1-2; no definite D call. CDR3 length: 14 residues. Trimming took off 5 bases at V and 3 bases at J, with 13 bases between the two ends. CDR1 is MGHDK, CDR2 SYGVNS, per germline. The CDR3 loop reads CASSSRERYYGYTF. The DNA of the CDR3 is TGTGCCAGCAGTTCCAGAGAGCGATACTATGGCTACACCTTC.

The genes are TRBV9 and TRBJ1-4, with TRBD1 matching over 7 bases. Losses at the gene ends were 4 bases for V and 8 bases for J; bases not matched to a gene: 11. The length of the CDR3 is 15 residues. Germline CDR1 is SGDLS and CDR2 is YYNGEE. CDR3 sequence: CASSRRQGLAEKLFF. As DNA, the CDR3 is TGTGCCAGCAGCAGAAGACAGGGACTGGCAGAAAAACTGTTTTTT.

The CDR3 DNA is TGTGCCTGGAGTCACCCCGGGGGGATCTCCTACGAGCAGTACTTC. As protein: CAWSHPGGISYEQYF. This sequence joins TRBV30 and TRBJ2-7; 7 bases map to TRBD2. CDR1 and CDR2 (germline): GTSNPN, SVGIG (reference sequence). This CDR3 is 15 amino acids long. V lost 2 bases to trimming and J lost 0 bases; unmatched junction nucleotides: 7.

V and J are TRBV7-3 and TRBJ2-2, with 8 bases lining up with TRBD1. Germline CDR1 is SGHTA and CDR2 is FQGTGA. The CDR3 has 14 amino acids. Losses at the gene ends were 5 bases for V and 6 bases for J; bases not matched to a gene: 5. The CDR3 coding sequence is TGTGCCAGCAGCAGACAGGGGCGCGCCGGGGAGCTGTTTTTT. Encoded protein: CASSRQGRAGELFF.

This chain joins TRBV19 and TRBJ2-7, with D perhaps TRBD2 (6 bases). The germline V and J ends were trimmed by 3 bases and 4 bases, with 10 bases remaining between them. Germline V gene sequence: CDR1 LNHDA, CDR2 SQIVND (reference sequence). CDR3 length: 13 amino acids. CDR3 in amino acids: CASSIKGRYEQYF. In nucleotides, the CDR3 is TGTGCCAGTAGTATTAAGGGGAGGTACGAGCAGTACTTC.

The chain uses TRBV10-3 and TRBJ2-7, with D possibly being TRBD1 (5 bases). The V gene's germline CDR1 is ENHRY and CDR2 SYGVKD. The CDR3 is made up of 13 amino acids. Trimming stripped 7 bases from V and 2 bases from J, with 12 bases between. The CDR3 DNA follows: TGTGCCATCATGGGGCAGTCCACCTACGAGCAGTACTTC. Its protein is CAIMGQSTYEQYF.

The V call is TRBV2, the J call TRBJ2-3; D is possibly TRBD1 (7 bases). Germline assignment: CDR1 SNHLY and CDR2 FYNNEI. With 5 bases removed from V and 3 bases from J, the gap between germline ends came to 15 bases. The CDR3 is 15 amino acids. The chain's CDR3 is CASSTSGGITDTQYF. CDR3 sequence (DNA): TGTGCCAGCAGTACCTCAGGGGGGATAACAGATACGCAGTATTTT.

The gene calls are TRBV27 and TRBJ2-2, with 7 nucleotides matching TRBD2. V lost 0 bases, J lost 3 bases, and 7 bases stayed unmatched. This CDR3 region has 17 residues. From germline, CDR1 is MNHEY and CDR2 SMNVEV (reference sequence). The CDR3 spells CASSLSPLAAHTGELFF. CDR3 DNA sequence: TGTGCCAGCAGTTTATCTCCCCTAGCGGCTCACACCGGGGAGCTGTTTTTT.

The sample holds a few counts of this clone. The chain couples TRBV6-1 to TRBJ1-6, with 8 bases fitting TRBD1. The length of the CDR3 is 14 residues. With 7 bases clipped from V and 10 bases from J, the junction kept 9 bases outside the gene matches. CDR1 is MNHNS and CDR2 is SASEGT in the germline V gene. The CDR3 here is CASISGGAGSPLHF. CDR3 bases: TGTGCCAGCATATCAGGGGGCGCGGGATCACCCCTCCACTTT.

This chain uses TRBV23-1 with TRBJ2-3; D is undetermined. TRBV23-1 qualifies as an ORF whose function is uncertain. Between the trimmed V and J ends, which lost 5 bases and 4 bases, there was a span of 10 bases. This CDR3 has 13 residues. This CDR3 is CASSSPTSDTQYF. The CDR3 DNA reads as TGCGCCAGCAGTAGCCCTACCTCAGATACGCAGTATTTT.